The rows below give T cell receptor beta chains drawn from one sample of a study of technical replicates of blood from a handful of donors. TCRdb's copy holds only in-frame clones and misses some; the assay was immunoSEQ multiplex PCR. The sample consists of about 68,000 clones, 95% to 97% of them appearing once. Sequenced material: T cells isolated from PBMCs. The receptors here all came from a human donor in good health. Both conserved end residues are part of each CDR3. D genes are given only for firm matches. For some rows the clone size is stated as once, few or many, or as a class when expanded; others skip it.

v_call: TRBV5-6
clone_size: .
j_call: TRBJ1-1
d_call: .
cdr3_nt: TGTGCCAGCAGCTTTTTCTGGGAGTGGGAAGCTTTCTTT
cdr3_aa: CASSFFWEWEAFF

v_call: TRBV6-5
clone_size: .
j_call: TRBJ1-1
d_call: .
cdr3_nt: TGTGCCAGCAGTTCTTTTAAAGGGGCTAACACTGAAGCTTTCTTT
cdr3_aa: CASSSFKGANTEAFF

v_call: TRBV5-6
clone_size: .
j_call: TRBJ2-2
d_call: .
cdr3_nt: TGTGCCAGCAGCTTGATGCGGAACACCGGGGAGCTGTTTTTT
cdr3_aa: CASSLMRNTGELFF

v_call: TRBV18
clone_size: .
j_call: TRBJ1-1
d_call: .
cdr3_nt: TGTGCCAGCTCACCCAGTCCGAACACTGAAGCTTTCTTT
cdr3_aa: CASSPSPNTEAFF

v_call: TRBV9
clone_size: .
j_call: TRBJ2-3
d_call: TRBD2
cdr3_nt: TGTGCCAGCAGCGTAGCTCTCACCGGCAGCGGGACCCGCACAGATACGCAGTATTTT
cdr3_aa: CASSVALTGSGTRTDTQYF

v_call: TRBV30
clone_size: .
j_call: TRBJ1-4
d_call: TRBD1
cdr3_nt: TGTGCCTGGAGGCCGGGACAGACTAATGAAAAACTGTTTTTT
cdr3_aa: CAWRPGQTNEKLFF

v_call: TRBV5-6
clone_size: .
j_call: TRBJ2-1
d_call: TRBD1
cdr3_nt: TGTGCCAGCAGCTCTCCGGGACAGGGGTACAATGAGCAGTTCTTC
cdr3_aa: CASSSPGQGYNEQFF

v_call: TRBV29-1
clone_size: .
j_call: TRBJ2-1
d_call: TRBD2
cdr3_nt: TGCAGCGTTGAACTAGCGGGAGTTTTCTACAACAACAATGAGCAGTTCTTC
cdr3_aa: CSVELAGVFYNNNEQFF

v_call: TRBV2
clone_size: .
j_call: TRBJ2-2
d_call: TRBD1
cdr3_nt: TGTGCCAGCAGTGAAGCAGACAGGGGAGCCGGGGAGCTGTTTTTT
cdr3_aa: CASSEADRGAGELFF

v_call: TRBV30
clone_size: .
j_call: TRBJ2-7
d_call: TRBD2
cdr3_nt: TGTGCCTGGAGTGTACTTCTCGGACTAGCGGGAGAATCCTACGAGCAGTACTTC
cdr3_aa: CAWSVLLGLAGESYEQYF

v_call: TRBV27
clone_size: .
j_call: TRBJ2-2
d_call: .
cdr3_nt: TGTGCCAGCAGTTTATCAGGGGATGGCACCGGGGAGCTGTTTTTT
cdr3_aa: CASSLSGDGTGELFF

v_call: TRBV28
clone_size: .
j_call: TRBJ1-5
d_call: TRBD1
cdr3_nt: TGTGCCAGCAGTTTAGAAGGACAGGCGGCCGGTCAGCCCCAGCATTTT
cdr3_aa: CASSLEGQAAGQPQHF

v_call: TRBV9
clone_size: .
j_call: TRBJ2-7
d_call: .
cdr3_nt: TGTGCCAGCAGCGGACAATCACCGAACAGCGAGCAGTACTTC
cdr3_aa: CASSGQSPNSEQYF

v_call: TRBV11-2
clone_size: .
j_call: TRBJ2-5
d_call: TRBD1
cdr3_nt: TGTGCCAGCAGCATGACGGGACAGGCCCAAGAGACCCAGTACTTC
cdr3_aa: CASSMTGQAQETQYF

v_call: TRBV7-2
clone_size: .
j_call: TRBJ2-7
d_call: .
cdr3_nt: TGTGCCAGCAGCCTAAATATTGACTACGAGCAGTACTTC
cdr3_aa: CASSLNIDYEQYF

v_call: TRBV5-1
clone_size: .
j_call: TRBJ2-1
d_call: TRBD1
cdr3_nt: TGCGCCAGTCGACTAGGAGGGACAGGGGATCCTACTGAGCAGTTCTTC
cdr3_aa: CASRLGGTGDPTEQFF

v_call: TRBV11-2
clone_size: .
j_call: TRBJ2-7
d_call: .
cdr3_nt: TGTGCCAGCAGCTTTGGTAGCGCTTTAACCTACGAGCAGTACTTC
cdr3_aa: CASSFGSALTYEQYF

v_call: TRBV7-3
clone_size: .
j_call: TRBJ2-7
d_call: .
cdr3_nt: TGTGCCAGCAGCTTTGGAGGCGCCTACGAGCAGTACTTC
cdr3_aa: CASSFGGAYEQYF

v_call: TRBV28
clone_size: .
j_call: TRBJ1-1
d_call: .
cdr3_nt: TGTGCCAGCATTCAGGGGAACACTGAAGCTTTCTTT
cdr3_aa: CASIQGNTEAFF

v_call: TRBV28
clone_size: .
j_call: TRBJ2-6
d_call: .
cdr3_nt: TGTGCCAGCACCCAGGGGATATCTGGGGCCAACGTCCTGACTTTC
cdr3_aa: CASTQGISGANVLTF

v_call: TRBV18
clone_size: once
j_call: TRBJ2-7
d_call: .
cdr3_nt: TGTGCCAGCTCACCAAACCAGGGCGTCCTCTACGAGCAGTACTTC
cdr3_aa: CASSPNQGVLYEQYF

v_call: TRBV27
clone_size: .
j_call: TRBJ1-1
d_call: .
cdr3_nt: TGTGCCAGCAATCTTAACTCGAACACTGAAGCTTTCTTT
cdr3_aa: CASNLNSNTEAFF

v_call: TRBV25-1
clone_size: .
j_call: TRBJ1-4
d_call: .
cdr3_nt: TGTGCCAGCAGTGGCAGGGGTTATGAAAAACTGTTTTTT
cdr3_aa: CASSGRGYEKLFF

v_call: TRBV29-1
clone_size: .
j_call: TRBJ1-5
d_call: .
cdr3_nt: TGCAGCGCCGGACAGACAAATCAGCCCCAGCATTTT
cdr3_aa: CSAGQTNQPQHF

v_call: TRBV9
clone_size: .
j_call: TRBJ1-2
d_call: TRBD1
cdr3_nt: TGTGCCAGCAGAAATCAGGGGGCAAGGTATGGCTACACCTTC
cdr3_aa: CASRNQGARYGYTF

v_call: TRBV9
clone_size: .
j_call: TRBJ2-7
d_call: TRBD2
cdr3_nt: TGTGCCAGCAGCGTCTCTACTAGCGTCGCCTACGAGCAGTACTTC
cdr3_aa: CASSVSTSVAYEQYF

v_call: TRBV9
clone_size: .
j_call: TRBJ1-3
d_call: TRBD1
cdr3_nt: TGTGCCAGCAGGGGGACAGGAGGAAACACCATATATTTT
cdr3_aa: CASRGTGGNTIYF

v_call: TRBV11-1
clone_size: .
j_call: TRBJ2-7
d_call: .
cdr3_nt: TGTGCCAGCAGCTTAGAACTAGCCCAGCAGTACTTC
cdr3_aa: CASSLELAQQYF

v_call: TRBV7-9
clone_size: .
j_call: TRBJ2-7
d_call: TRBD2
cdr3_nt: TGTGCCAGCAGCTTAGAAGTGGGAGGGGCGTACGAGCAGTACTTC
cdr3_aa: CASSLEVGGAYEQYF

v_call: TRBV6-6
clone_size: .
j_call: TRBJ1-2
d_call: TRBD1
cdr3_nt: TGTGCCAGCAGTTACAATGGACAGGAGTATGGCTACACCTTC
cdr3_aa: CASSYNGQEYGYTF

v_call: TRBV7-2
clone_size: .
j_call: TRBJ2-3
d_call: TRBD2
cdr3_nt: TGTGCCAGCAGCTTAGGCGGGAGTCGAGCCGATACGCAGTATTTT
cdr3_aa: CASSLGGSRADTQYF

v_call: TRBV6-1
clone_size: .
j_call: TRBJ2-2
d_call: .
cdr3_nt: TGTGCCAGCAGTCACAGGGTAGAGACCGGGGAGCTGTTTTTT
cdr3_aa: CASSHRVETGELFF

v_call: TRBV5-1
clone_size: .
j_call: TRBJ2-7
d_call: TRBD2
cdr3_nt: TGCGCCAGCAGCTTGGAGGGACTAGTGACAACCTACGAGCAGTACTTC
cdr3_aa: CASSLEGLVTTYEQYF

v_call: TRBV4-1
clone_size: .
j_call: TRBJ2-7
d_call: TRBD1
cdr3_nt: TGCGCCAGCAGCCAAGTGGGGACAGGGTACAGGTACGAGCAGTACTTC
cdr3_aa: CASSQVGTGYRYEQYF

v_call: TRBV5-1
clone_size: .
j_call: TRBJ2-1
d_call: TRBD2
cdr3_nt: TGCGCCAGCAGCTTGGTTGCGGGACTAGCGGCCGAGCAGTTCTTC
cdr3_aa: CASSLVAGLAAEQFF